These 17 T cell receptor beta chains originate from one sample sequenced in a study of cytomegalovirus exposure and HLA in healthy donors. With 60 Vbeta and 13 Jbeta primers, the PCR was carried out. Clones were read by immunoSEQ multiplex PCR, and TCRdb kept only the in-frame ones, dropping some. The table has around 210,000 clones, about 80% seen once. Sequenced input: PBMCs. Receptors originate from a woman in her 30s in good health and CMV-seronegative.

The rearrangement joins TRBV11-2 to TRBJ2-5; perhaps TRBD1 as D (5 bases). The J call may be wrong; the DNA end is better matched by TRBJ2-7. Germline CDR1 and CDR2: SGHAT and FQNNGV. The CDR3 totals 14 residues. DNA for the CDR3: TGTGCCAGCAGCTTAGGGCAGGGTCCCTACGAGCAGTACTTC. It codes for CASSLGQGPYEQYF.

Regarding this clone: Germline and junction disagree at one end, which may indicate a read error. The gene calls are TRBV25-1 and TRBJ1-4; tentative D call: TRBD1 (6 bases). The CDR3 is made up of 14 amino acids. Germline V gene lookup returns CDR1 MGHDK and CDR2 SYGVNS. The CDR3 is CASSVGQPNGKLFF. Written as DNA, the CDR3 is TGTGCCAGCAGTGTGGGACAACCAAATGGAAAACTGTTTTTT.

This chain links TRBV4-1 with TRBJ2-5; D possibly corresponds to TRBD2 (5 bases). CDR3 size: 15 residues. V was cut by 1 base and J by 1 base, with 10 bases left in between. CDR1 and CDR2 (germline): MGHRA, YSYEKL. CDR3: CASSQVTGSQETQYF. CDR3 coding DNA: TGCGCCAGCAGCCAAGTTACGGGGTCCCAAGAGACCCAGTACTTC.

V usage is TRBV7-9 and J usage is TRBJ2-2, with TRBD1 identical over 12 bases. This CDR3 has 16 amino acids. The V and J ends lost 5 bases and 6 bases, in that order; junction bases with no gene match: 7. Germline V gene sequence: CDR1 SEHNR, CDR2 FQNEAQ (reference sequence). Here the CDR3 DNA reads TGTGCCAGCAGCGGTCCGGGACAGGGGGCCGCCGGGGAGCTGTTTTTT. This codes for CASSGPGQGAAGELFF.

This clone showed up many times. The chain joins TRBV11-2 to TRBJ2-7, with a possible D match to TRBD1 (6 bases). V lost 1 base, J lost 7 bases, and 11 bases lay in between. The CDR3 consists of 13 residues. Germline-derived CDR1 and CDR2 are SGHAT and FQNNGV. CDR3 protein: CASSLGQATEQYF. CDR3 in DNA: TGTGCCAGCAGCTTAGGACAGGCTACGGAGCAGTACTTC.

The chain recombines TRBV5-8 with TRBJ2-3; 7 bases align to TRBD1. Germline CDR1 SGHTS, CDR2 YDEGEE. This CDR3 comprises 15 residues. Germline trimming cut 0 bases from V and 1 base from J; bases unmatched to any gene: 2. CDR3 coding DNA: TGTGCCAGCAGCTTGGACAGGGGTGGCACAGATACGCAGTATTTT. Its translation: CASSLDRGGTDTQYF.

The chain carries TRBV28 and TRBJ2-7; 9 bases map to TRBD1. The germline gives CDR1 MDHEN, CDR2 SYDVKM. The V segment lost 9 bases and the J segment 4 bases; nucleotides outside the gene matches: 7. This CDR3 region has 13 residues. The DNA of the CDR3 is TGTGCCAGGGACGGGACAGGGATTTACGAGCAGTACTTC. This gives the protein CARDGTGIYEQYF.

V usage is TRBV6-5 and J usage is TRBJ2-5, with a weak D call TRBD1 (6 bases). V was trimmed by 5 bases and J by 2 bases, leaving 12 bases between them. The germline V gene encodes CDR1 MNHEY and CDR2 SVGAGI. The CDR3 has 14 amino acids. For the CDR3, the DNA is TGTGCCAGCAGTCAATCCCAGGGGCAAGAGACCCAGTACTTC. It specifies CASSQSQGQETQYF.

This clone occurred a few times. The rearrangement joins TRBV30 to TRBJ1-4; TRBD1 aligns across 7 bases. Germline CDR1 and CDR2: GTSNPN and SVGIG (reference sequence). CDR3 length: 13 amino acids. V trimming: 4 bases; J trimming: 6 bases; junction bases outside the gene matches: 5. The CDR3 DNA follows: TGTGCCTGGAACGGAACAGGGGATGAAAAACTGTTTTTT. Its translation is CAWNGTGDEKLFF.

This clone was detected only a few times. The chain uses TRBV5-1 and TRBJ2-2; perhaps TRBD2 as D (6 bases). The CDR3 contains 11 residues. V was shortened by 6 bases and J by 9 bases, with 9 bases between the two germline ends. Germline V CDR1 and CDR2: SGHRS, YFSETQ. The CDR3: CASTDYRELFF. The CDR3 DNA reads as TGCGCCAGCACGGACTACCGGGAGCTGTTTTTT.

This chain links TRBV13 with TRBJ1-1, with a possible D match to TRBD1 (5 bases). Trimming shortened V by 5 bases and J by 0 bases, and 10 bases separated the two germline ends. Germline V gene data show CDR1 as PRHDT and CDR2 as FYEKMQ (reference sequence). The CDR3 is 14 amino acids. CDR3 DNA sequence: TGTGCCAGCAGCCATGGACAACTGAACACTGAAGCTTTCTTT. The encoded protein is CASSHGQLNTEAFF.

The chain carries TRBV6-1 and TRBJ1-2; weak D call: TRBD1 (5 bases). Trimming took off 1 base at V and 4 bases at J, with 13 bases between the two ends. This CDR3 comprises 15 residues. Germline CDR1 is MNHNS and CDR2 is SASEGT. As DNA, the CDR3 is TGTGCCAGCAGTGAAGGGGCAGGGATGATCTATGGCTACACCTTC. Translated: CASSEGAGMIYGYTF.

The rearrangement links TRBV5-5 to TRBJ2-7; 10 bases match TRBD2. V shed 0 bases and J 5 bases; nucleotides not matched to a gene: 5. The CDR3 consists of 15 residues. Germline assignment: CDR1 SGHKS and CDR2 YYEKEE (reference sequence). CDR3 amino acids: CASSLAAGGPHEQYF. Here the CDR3 DNA reads TGTGCCAGCAGCTTGGCAGCGGGAGGGCCCCACGAGCAGTACTTC.

The chain employs TRBV7-3 and TRBJ2-1; D unresolved. Trimming took 2 bases from V and 6 from J, leaving 14 bases between them. The CDR3 runs to 15 residues. Looked up from germline, CDR1 is SGHTA and CDR2 is FQGTGA. CDR3 region: CASSLDHSFGNEQFF. Here the CDR3 DNA reads TGTGCCAGCAGCTTAGATCATTCTTTCGGCAATGAGCAGTTCTTC.

The chain joins TRBV5-1 to TRBJ2-2, with D tentatively TRBD1 (5 bases). V lost 0 bases and J lost 4, with 7 bases in between. Germline V gene sequence: CDR1 SGHRS, CDR2 YFSETQ. The length of the CDR3 is 14 residues. The CDR3 DNA is TGCGCCAGCAGCTTGGTAGGGGTCACCGGGGAGCTGTTTTTT. It codes for CASSLVGVTGELFF.

J is TRBJ2-1 and V is TRBV9; TRBD1 agrees at 8 bases. The V segment lost 0 bases and the J segment 7 bases; nucleotides outside the gene matches: 6. The CDR3 is made up of 15 amino acids. In germline, CDR1 is SGDLS, CDR2 YYNGEE. The chain's CDR3 is CASSVATGTGNEQFF. The CDR3 nucleotides are TGTGCCAGCAGCGTAGCCACGGGGACAGGTAATGAGCAGTTCTTC.

This clone has a handful of counts. The rearrangement uses TRBV30 and TRBJ2-7, with D uncertain. The germline V gene has CDR1 GTSNPN and CDR2 SVGIG (reference sequence). The V gene lost 3 bases and the J gene lost 1 base, with 4 bases spanning the gap. This CDR3 has 11 residues. In DNA, the CDR3 is TGTGCCTGGAGCCTGTCCTACGAGCAGTACTTC. Its protein is CAWSLSYEQYF.